These T cell receptor beta chains were read from a single sample in a study of cytomegalovirus exposure and HLA in healthy donors. The protocol was immunoSEQ multiplex PCR, while the TCRdb copy is restricted to in-frame clones and leaves out a portion. The data contain approximately 77,000 clones, roughly 80% of them singletons. Sequences were obtained from PBMCs. Receptor source: a woman aged 40-49 years in good health and CMV-seronegative. Both conserved end residues are part of each CDR3. Each record gives: V gene, CDR3 length, clone size, D gene, J gene, CDR3 protein, CDR3 DNA. A D gene is named only where the DNA matches it firmly. Rows may omit the clone size; those that give it use once, few, many or a size class.

TRBV23-1	20	-	TRBD1	TRBJ1-5	CASSQSYRGPSRVSNQPQHF	TGCGCCAGCAGTCAATCCTACAGGGGCCCGAGTAGGGTTAGCAATCAGCCCCAGCATTTT
TRBV7-6	21	-	TRBD1	TRBJ2-1	CASSVFTGARPLKVSYNEQFF	TGTGCCAGCAGCGTTTTCACAGGGGCTCGGCCATTGAAGGTGAGCTACAATGAGCAGTTCTTC
TRBV21-1	15	-	-	TRBJ1-5	CASLGGSVINQPQHF	TGTGCCAGCTTGGGGGGTAGTGTTATTAATCAGCCCCAGCATTTT
TRBV30	17	-	-	TRBJ1-2	CAWNPDSRGVLSYGYTF	TGTGCCTGGAATCCCGACAGTCGTGGGGTACTAAGCTATGGCTACACCTTC
TRBV6-1	13	-	-	TRBJ2-1	CASSIAGLNEQFF	TGTGCCAGCAGTATTGCAGGGCTCAATGAGCAGTTCTTC
TRBV11-2	13	few	-	TRBJ2-3	CASSLVRSDTQYF	TGTGCCAGCAGCTTAGTTCGGTCAGATACGCAGTATTTT
TRBV14	13	-	-	TRBJ2-3	CASTRFSTDTQYF	TGTGCCAGCACGAGGTTTAGCACAGATACGCAGTATTTT
TRBV5-1	14	-	TRBD1	TRBJ1-2	CASSPYGTGDGYTF	TGCGCCAGCAGCCCCTACGGGACAGGGGATGGCTACACCTTC
TRBV11-2	17	-	TRBD2	TRBJ2-1	CASSLGLRGGSYNEQFF	TGTGCCAGCAGCTTAGGGTTGCGGGGGGGCTCCTACAATGAGCAGTTCTTC
TRBV19	20	-	TRBD2	TRBJ2-3	CASTTPTASGKGRSTDTQYF	TGTGCCAGTACCACTCCCACCGCTAGCGGGAAAGGTAGGAGCACAGATACGCAGTATTTT
TRBV7-2	16	-	TRBD2	TRBJ2-7	CASSPPSGRSSYEQYF	TGTGCCAGCAGCCCTCCTAGCGGGCGGAGCTCCTACGAGCAGTACTTC
TRBV12-1	18	few	-	TRBJ2-1	CASSPLRCGSRSYNEQFF	TGTGCCAGCAGCCCTCTTAGGTGCGGGAGTCGGTCCTACAATGAGCAGTTCTTC
TRBV25-1	14	few	-	TRBJ1-4	CASSAPGAGEKLFF	TGTGCCAGCAGTGCTCCAGGGGCAGGTGAAAAACTGTTTTTT
TRBV7-2	15	-	TRBD1	TRBJ2-1	CASSPQGETYNEQFF	TGTGCCAGCAGCCCACAGGGGGAGACCTACAATGAGCAGTTCTTC
TRBV6-6	16	once	TRBD2	TRBJ2-5	CASSYGRGGSQETQYF	TGTGCCAGCAGTTATGGACGCGGGGGGTCACAAGAGACCCAGTACTTC
TRBV5-1	15	-	-	TRBJ2-1	CASSLEGTDYNEQFF	TGCGCCAGCAGCTTGGAAGGGACTGACTACAATGAGCAGTTCTTC
TRBV11-3	13	once	TRBD1	TRBJ2-1	CASSPRYRGEQFF	TGTGCCAGCAGCCCGCGATACAGGGGCGAGCAGTTCTTC
TRBV7-3	15	-	-	TRBJ1-2	CASSLGGRGNDGYTF	TGTGCCAGCAGCTTAGGCGGAAGAGGAAACGATGGCTACACCTTC
TRBV6-1	14	-	TRBD1	TRBJ1-5	CASSADRGNQPQHF	TGTGCCAGCAGTGCGGACAGGGGCAATCAGCCCCAGCATTTT
TRBV30	13	-	TRBD1	TRBJ1-3	CAWNYRGLNTIYF	TGTGCCTGGAACTACAGGGGTTTAAACACCATATATTTT
TRBV9	16	-	TRBD2	TRBJ2-5	CASSVAASGGRETQYF	TGTGCCAGCAGCGTAGCGGCTAGCGGGGGAAGAGAGACCCAGTACTTC
TRBV28	14	once	-	TRBJ2-1	CASSPSGGYNEQFF	TGTGCCAGCAGTCCTAGTGGGGGGTACAATGAGCAGTTCTTC
TRBV29-1	14	-	-	TRBJ2-1	CSVEVSGGYNEQFF	TGCAGCGTTGAAGTATCTGGCGGCTACAATGAGCAGTTCTTC
TRBV14	16	-	-	TRBJ2-6	CASSQDYGSGANVLTF	TGTGCCAGCAGCCAAGACTACGGCTCTGGGGCCAACGTCCTGACTTTC
TRBV30	15	-	-	TRBJ2-1	CAWSRRRGGYNEQFF	TGTGCCTGGAGCCGGAGACGGGGTGGGTACAATGAGCAGTTCTTC
TRBV29-1	12	-	TRBD1	TRBJ2-1	CSVTQGIDEQFF	TGCAGCGTAACACAGGGGATCGATGAGCAGTTCTTC
TRBV6-4	14	-	TRBD1	TRBJ1-2	CASSAGTGGYGYTF	TGTGCCAGCAGTGCCGGGACAGGGGGCTATGGCTACACCTTC
TRBV28	15	few	TRBD1	TRBJ2-3	CASSLGTGWADTQYF	TGTGCCAGCAGTTTAGGGACAGGGTGGGCAGATACGCAGTATTTT
TRBV30	13	-	-	TRBJ1-3	CAGRTVLGNTIYF	TGTGCCGGCCGGACTGTTCTTGGAAACACCATATATTTT
TRBV5-1	17	-	TRBD2	TRBJ2-7	CASSLEASGRIRYEQYF	TGCGCCAGCAGCTTGGAGGCAAGCGGGAGGATCCGCTACGAGCAGTACTTC
TRBV7-7	13	-	TRBD1	TRBJ1-5	CASSGTGDQPQHF	TGTGCTAGCAGCGGGACAGGGGATCAGCCCCAGCATTTT
TRBV5-5	14	once	TRBD1	TRBJ2-7	CASSQPGQGSEQYF	TGTGCCAGCAGCCAACCCGGACAGGGTTCCGAGCAGTACTTC
TRBV4-3	15	-	-	TRBJ2-7	CASSQGASFSYEQYF	TGCGCCAGCAGCCAAGGAGCTAGCTTCTCCTACGAGCAGTACTTC
TRBV10-1	14	few	-	TRBJ1-1	CASSESGSYTEAFF	TGCGCCAGCAGTGAGTCGGGCAGTTACACTGAAGCTTTCTTT
TRBV9	14	-	TRBD1	TRBJ1-1	CASSPSGGYSEAFF	TGTGCCAGCAGCCCCTCAGGGGGGTACAGTGAAGCTTTCTTT
TRBV5-5	14	-	-	TRBJ1-4	CASSLVQGSEKLFF	TGTGCCAGCAGCTTGGTGCAGGGGTCTGAAAAACTGTTTTTT
TRBV5-8	13	-	-	TRBJ2-7	CASSGDILYEQYF	TGTGCCAGCAGCGGGGACATTCTCTACGAGCAGTACTTC
TRBV21-1	16	-	-	TRBJ2-3	CASSRAPGRGSDTQYF	TGTGCCAGCAGCCGTGCGCCGGGGAGGGGGTCAGATACGCAGTATTTT
TRBV9	13	-	-	TRBJ1-1	CASSVTGTTEAFF	TGTGCCAGCAGCGTCACAGGGACCACTGAAGCTTTCTTT
TRBV7-6	16	few	TRBD1	TRBJ1-5	CASSLGGDRRTQPQHF	TGTGCCAGCAGCTTAGGGGGGGACAGGAGAACCCAGCCCCAGCATTTT
TRBV28	17	-	TRBD1	TRBJ1-5	CASSDGQRDSRSQPQHF	TGTGCCAGCAGTGACGGACAAAGGGACAGTCGGAGTCAGCCCCAGCATTTT
TRBV5-1	16	-	-	TRBJ1-5	CASSLETRDSNQPQHF	TGCGCCAGCAGCTTGGAGACCAGGGATAGCAATCAGCCCCAGCATTTT
TRBV4-1	14	-	-	TRBJ1-3	CASSQPGAGNTIYF	TGCGCCAGCAGCCAGCCAGGGGCTGGAAACACCATATATTTT
TRBV7-3	15	-	TRBD1	TRBJ2-5	CASSPRTGFGETQYF	TGTGCCAGCAGCCCCAGGACAGGGTTTGGGGAGACCCAGTACTTC
TRBV7-9	14	-	-	TRBJ2-2	CASSLARDTGELFF	TGTGCCAGCAGCTTAGCGCGGGACACCGGGGAGCTGTTTTTT
TRBV5-1	14	-	-	TRBJ1-1	CASSRDGRGTEAFF	TGCGCCAGCAGCCGGGACGGGAGGGGAACTGAAGCTTTCTTT
TRBV5-4	17	-	TRBD2	TRBJ2-3	CASSFGSGGAGTDTQYF	TGTGCCAGCAGCTTTGGTAGCGGGGGGGCCGGCACAGATACGCAGTATTTT
TRBV6-4	16	-	-	TRBJ2-3	CASSDRARANTDTQYF	TGTGCCAGCAGTGACAGAGCCCGTGCAAACACAGATACGCAGTATTTT
TRBV7-3	15	few	-	TRBJ2-3	CASSFAGSSTDTQYF	TGTGCCAGCAGCTTCGCAGGGTCAAGCACAGATACGCAGTATTTT
TRBV7-9	14	-	-	TRBJ2-1	CASSHDIRYNEQFF	TGTGCCAGCAGCCATGACATCCGGTACAATGAGCAGTTCTTC
TRBV5-6	16	-	-	TRBJ1-2	CASSLMTLTANYGYTF	TGTGCCAGCAGCTTGATGACCCTCACAGCTAACTATGGCTACACCTTC
TRBV7-9	12	few	TRBD1	TRBJ2-5	CASSARQGLFYF	TGTGCCAGCAGCGCCAGACAGGGCTTATTCTACTTC
TRBV2	13	few	-	TRBJ1-2	CASNFDSPYGYTF	TGTGCCAGCAACTTCGACAGCCCCTATGGCTACACCTTC
TRBV27	17	-	TRBD1	TRBJ1-1	CASSTKRAGTGDTEAFF	TGTGCCAGCAGTACCAAGCGAGCCGGGACAGGGGACACTGAAGCTTTCTTT
TRBV6-1	15	-	TRBD2	TRBJ2-1	CASSVIAGGYNEQFF	TGTGCCAGCAGTGTGATAGCGGGAGGGTACAATGAGCAGTTCTTC
TRBV5-5	15	-	-	TRBJ2-5	CASSLGAGGKETQYF	TGTGCCAGCAGCTTGGGGGCCGGGGGAAAAGAGACCCAGTACTTC
TRBV5-1	17	-	-	TRBJ2-1	CASSPLEAVVTYNEQFF	TGCGCCAGCAGCCCGCTGGAAGCGGTTGTAACCTACAATGAGCAGTTCTTC
TRBV19	14	-	-	TRBJ1-4	CASSIAGHREKLFF	TGTGCCAGTAGTATAGCGGGCCACAGGGAAAAACTGTTTTTT